This passage covers 21 T cell receptor beta chains from one sample sequenced in a study of Ad26.COV2.S vaccination and SARS-CoV-2 variants. Treatment reported: some 19 received Ad26.COV2.S at low or high dose, single or two shots; about 5 received placebo; per-sample allocation not given. Day 63 after the first vaccine or placebo injection was the time point for sampling. Repertoires were generated with immunoSEQ multiplex PCR, while TCRdb's copy carries only in-frame clones and drops some. The repertoire holds around 320,000 clones, approximately 86% seen once, with 2% to 2.5% in the top ten. Sample: peripheral blood, taken in a trial of Ad26.COV2.S vaccine versus placebo. The receptor source for this set is a person aged 18-65 years who received the Ad26.COV2.S COVID-19 vaccine or a placebo.

V usage is TRBV19 and J usage is TRBJ2-1, with TRBD2 matching over 8 bases. The J segment lost 1 base and the V segment lost 1 base, leaving 3 bases of the junction unmatched. Germline CDR1 LNHDA, CDR2 SQIVND (reference sequence). The CDR3 contains 16 residues. The CDR3 loop is CASSIGTSGSYNEQFF. CDR3 DNA: TGTGCCAGTAGTATAGGTACTAGCGGATCCTACAATGAGCAGTTCTTC.

The CDR3 loop reads CAWSVRGEKLFF. The CDR3 DNA is TGTGCCTGGAGTGTACGAGGAGAAAAACTGTTTTTT. The gene calls are TRBV30 and TRBJ1-4; no firm D call. The CDR3 is 12 amino acids. Per germline, CDR1 GTSNPN and CDR2 SVGIG (reference sequence). Between the trimmed V and J ends, which lost 0 bases and 8 bases, there was a span of 7 bases. The complete variable domain, with remaining parts taken from reference TRBV30 and TRBJ1-4, reads SQTIHQWPATLVQPVGSPLSLECTVEGTSNPNLYWYRQAAGRGLQLLFYSVGIGQISSEVPQNLSASRPQDRQFILSSKKLLLSDSGFYLCAWSVRGEKLFFGSGTQLSVL.

The chain combines TRBV5-1 with TRBJ2-1, with D perhaps TRBD2 (7 bases). Germline values: CDR1 SGHRS, CDR2 YFSETQ. Trimming took 4 bases from V and 8 from J, leaving 19 bases between them. CDR3 size: 15 residues. CDR3 sequence (DNA): TGCGCCAGCAGCCTGGGAAGGGGGGGCAGCGATGAGCAGTTCTTC. Amino acid sequence: CASSLGRGGSDEQFF. The variable domain in full, with the rest retrieved from reference TRBV5-1 and TRBJ2-1, is KAGVTQTPRYLIKTRGQQVTLSCSPISGHRSVSWYQQTPGQGLQFLFEYFSETQRNKGNFPGRFSGRQFSNSRSEMNVSTLELGDSALYLCASSLGRGGSDEQFFGPGTRLTVL.

This clone was seen just once. The J gene is TRBJ2-3, the V gene TRBV5-1; possibly TRBD1 or TRBD2 for D (5 bases each). The CDR3 runs 14 residues. Germline values: CDR1 SGHRS, CDR2 YFSETQ. The V end lost 3 bases, the J end lost 1 base, and 9 bases lay between the germline ends. CDR3 protein: CASSSLGRTDTQYF. The CDR3 coding sequence is TGCGCCAGCAGCTCATTGGGACGCACAGATACGCAGTATTTT.

The chain employs TRBV7-9 and TRBJ1-2; TRBD1 might be the D (5 bases). The CDR3 extends over 12 amino acids. CDR1 and CDR2 (germline): SEHNR, FQNEAQ (reference sequence). Trimming removed 5 bases from V and 8 bases from J, with 12 bases in between. The CDR3 coding sequence is TGTGCCAGCAGCCCGGGGCGTTCGGGCTACACCTTC. Protein: CASSPGRSGYTF.

V is TRBV29-1 and J is TRBJ2-7; possible D gene TRBD1, 6 bases. V gave up 7 bases and J gave up 0 bases, with 10 bases separating them. CDR1 is SQVTM and CDR2 is ANQGSEA in the germline V gene. The CDR3 totals 12 residues. CDR3 residues: CSGQQGSYEQYF. Here the CDR3 DNA reads TGCAGCGGCCAACAGGGCTCCTACGAGCAGTACTTC.

The chain couples TRBV7-9 to TRBJ1-1; unclear D gene. This CDR3 has 13 amino acids. Germline V gene sequence: CDR1 SEHNR, CDR2 FQNEAQ (reference sequence). Trimming removed 8 bases from V and 2 bases from J, with 12 bases in between. CDR3 DNA sequence: TGTGCCAGCTCTCGTACGGGAAACACTGAAGCTTTCTTT. It is translated as CASSRTGNTEAFF.

The gene calls are TRBV5-1 and TRBJ1-1; D is perhaps TRBD1 (6 bases). V dropped 6 bases and J dropped 0 bases, with 12 bases sitting between them. The CDR3 is 14 amino acids. Germline V gene lookup returns CDR1 SGHRS and CDR2 YFSETQ. The CDR3 loop is CASTQGSLNTEAFF. In DNA, the CDR3 is TGCGCCAGCACGCAGGGGTCTTTGAACACTGAAGCTTTCTTT.

This sequence joins TRBV27 and TRBJ2-1, with 7 bases identical to TRBD2. Germline lookup yields CDR1 MNHEY and CDR2 SMNVEV (reference sequence). V was pared by 4 bases and J by 4 bases, with 13 bases of the junction left unmatched. The CDR3 extends over 17 amino acids. CDR3: CASSSVIALAEYNEQFF. CDR3 bases: TGTGCCAGCAGTTCAGTTATCGCCCTAGCGGAGTACAATGAGCAGTTCTTC.

The chain employs TRBV6-5 and TRBJ1-1, with 11 nucleotides matching TRBD1. The germline CDR1 and CDR2 sequences are MNHEY and SVGAGI. The V gene end was trimmed by 4 bases and the J gene end by 5 bases; junction bases not matched to a gene: 6. The CDR3 has 15 residues. DNA for the CDR3: TGTGCCAGCAGTTCTTCCGGGACAGGGGGAACTGAAGCTTTCTTT. This codes for CASSSSGTGGTEAFF.

The chain links TRBV6-5 to TRBJ2-7; no clear D. The CDR3 has 14 amino acids. The V gene's germline CDR1 is MNHEY and CDR2 SVGAGI. V was clipped by 3 bases and J by 2 bases, with 11 bases between them. CDR3 sequence: CASSYRSLPYEQYF. The CDR3 nucleotides read TGTGCCAGCAGTTATCGCAGCCTACCCTACGAGCAGTACTTC.

The V call is TRBV20-1, the J call TRBJ1-4, with unresolved D. Germline CDR1 reads DFQATT; CDR2 reads SNEGSKA (reference sequence). The CDR3 has 11 residues. The CDR3 DNA is TGCAGAGCGTGGGGAAATGAAAAACTGTTTTTT. As protein: CRAWGNEKLFF.

This clone showed up just once. This sequence joins TRBV5-1 and TRBJ2-1; TRBD1 agrees at 8 bases. Germline V lookup: CDR1 SGHRS, CDR2 YFSETQ. Trimming cost V 0 bases and J 8 bases; bases outside gene matches: 10. The CDR3 extends over 16 amino acids. The CDR3 here is CASSLGGTGQGHEQFF. The CDR3, as DNA: TGCGCCAGCAGCTTGGGGGGGACAGGACAGGGACATGAGCAGTTCTTC.

V and J are TRBV7-9 and TRBJ2-4; D might be TRBD1 (5 bases). The CDR3 has 15 residues. Germline values: CDR1 SEHNR, CDR2 FQNEAQ (reference sequence). With 3 bases removed from V and 5 bases from J, the gap between germline ends came to 14 bases. This chain's CDR3 is CASSLVDLGQNIQYF. The DNA of the CDR3 is TGTGCCAGCAGCTTGGTCGATTTGGGGCAAAACATTCAGTACTTC. Full variable domain (outside the CDR3, taken from reference TRBV7-9 and TRBJ2-4): DTGVSQNPRHKITKRGQNVTFRCDPISEHNRLYWYRQTLGQGPEFLTYFQNEAQLEKSRLLSDRFSAERPKGSFSTLEIQRTEQGDSAMYLCASSLVDLGQNIQYFGAGTRLSVL.

The chain recombines TRBV6-5 with TRBJ2-3, with D possibly matching TRBD2 (7 bases). The germline CDR1 and CDR2 sequences are MNHEY and SVGAGI. V gave up 6 bases and J gave up 2 bases, with 15 bases separating them. This CDR3 is 15 amino acids long. In nucleotides, the CDR3 is TGTGCCAGCAGCCTGGCGGGGGCCTACACAGATACGCAGTATTTT. Its protein is CASSLAGAYTDTQYF.

The genes are TRBV27 and TRBJ2-3, with D unresolved. V gave up 3 bases and J gave up 0 bases, with 10 bases separating them. There are 15 residues in the CDR3. Germline lookup yields CDR1 MNHEY and CDR2 SMNVEV (reference sequence). CDR3 residues: CASSFLEGSTDTQYF. The DNA of the CDR3 is TGTGCCAGCAGTTTCTTGGAAGGGAGCACAGATACGCAGTATTTT.

V gene TRBV4-2 combines with J gene TRBJ1-4; D may be TRBD1 (5 bases). Germline V gene data show CDR1 as LGHNA and CDR2 as YNFKEQ. V was cut by 4 bases and J by 6 bases, with 24 bases left in between. The CDR3 length is 18 residues. CDR3 bases: TGTGCCAGCAGCCGCCTTCCTCTCGGGCCTGGGACGGATGAAAAACTGTTTTTT. Protein: CASSRLPLGPGTDEKLFF.

This chain joins TRBV3-1 (or the pseudogene TRBV3-2) and TRBJ1-3, with no clear D. The V gene lost 1 base and the J gene lost 0 bases, with 10 bases spanning the gap. Germline V gene sequence: CDR1 LGHDT, CDR2 YNNKEL (reference sequence). There are 16 residues in the CDR3. The CDR3 loop reads CASSQVGTYSGNTIYF. The CDR3 bases are TGTGCCAGCAGCCAAGTGGGCACGTACTCTGGAAACACCATATATTTT.

The chain employs TRBV5-1 and TRBJ2-3, with TRBD2 as a possible D gene (6 bases). The CDR3 consists of 14 residues. Germline CDR1 is SGHRS and CDR2 is YFSETQ. Trimming stripped 5 bases from V and 4 bases from J, with 14 bases between. The CDR3 loop is CASSMNGEADTQYF. The CDR3 region has the DNA TGCGCCAGCAGTATGAACGGGGAGGCAGATACGCAGTATTTT.

The chain has TRBV10-3 and TRBJ2-1, with D perhaps matching TRBD2 (6 bases). V was trimmed by 7 bases and J by 4 bases, leaving 11 bases between them. The CDR3 consists of 13 residues. CDR1 is ENHRY and CDR2 is SYGVKD in the germline V gene. In DNA form, the CDR3 reads TGTGCCATCAAAGGGCGGGGTTACAATGAGCAGTTCTTC. Amino acid sequence: CAIKGRGYNEQFF.

The gene calls are TRBV5-5 and TRBJ2-3, with 10 bases lining up with TRBD2. Germline V gene lookup returns CDR1 SGHKS and CDR2 YYEKEE (reference sequence). V gave up 0 bases and J gave up 3 bases; unmatched junction bases: 4. The CDR3 sequence is 16 residues long. The CDR3 spells CASSLAPSGGTDTQYF. CDR3 nucleotide sequence: TGTGCCAGCAGCTTGGCCCCTAGCGGGGGTACAGATACGCAGTATTTT.